Included here is one T cell receptor beta chain sequence, with context. This sample was included in a study of T cell changes during pregnancy in multiple sclerosis. The trim removed 2 bases at V and 2 bases at J, leaving 5 bases unmatched. The CDR3 has 15 amino acids. Germline V gives CDR1 MNHEY, CDR2 SVGAGI. Generated by immunoSEQ multiplex PCR, the TCRdb table keeps only in-frame clones and is missing some. The repertoire has approximately 66,000 clones, roughly 91% of them found once; the top ten carry roughly 5%. The receptor's source is a female donor with multiple sclerosis, enrolled in a pregnancy study. This rearrangement joins TRBV6-5 to TRBJ2-5, with 7 positions matching TRBD1. Source: CD8+ T cells from peripheral blood mononuclear cells, taken before pregnancy. CDR3 in DNA: TGTGCCAGCAGTTACCACCGGGACAGACAAGAGACCCAGTACTTC. Protein product: CASSYHRDRQETQYF.